This T cell receptor (beta chain) originates from a study of blood T cell repertoires in COVID-19. Study summary: COVID-19 samples from acute and convalescent phases originated in the United States, Italy and Spain.

Data came from immunoSEQ multiplex PCR; TCRdb stores just in-frame clones and leaves some out. The data contain almost 250,000 clones, more than 75% of them seen just once; the ten biggest clones take up 1.6%. Germline-derived CDR1 and CDR2 are SEHNR and FQNEAQ (reference sequence). The CDR3 extends over 16 amino acids. The V end lost 5 bases, the J end lost 2 bases, and 19 bases lay between the germline ends. This chain links TRBV7-9 with TRBJ2-7; possibly TRBD1 for D (6 bases). The sample comprised peripheral blood. This clonotype originated in a woman aged 55-69 years who had recovered from COVID-19. The chain's CDR3 is CASSGGVAGETYEQYF. Written as DNA, the CDR3 is TGTGCCAGCAGCGGGGGCGTAGCAGGGGAAACCTACGAGCAGTACTTC.